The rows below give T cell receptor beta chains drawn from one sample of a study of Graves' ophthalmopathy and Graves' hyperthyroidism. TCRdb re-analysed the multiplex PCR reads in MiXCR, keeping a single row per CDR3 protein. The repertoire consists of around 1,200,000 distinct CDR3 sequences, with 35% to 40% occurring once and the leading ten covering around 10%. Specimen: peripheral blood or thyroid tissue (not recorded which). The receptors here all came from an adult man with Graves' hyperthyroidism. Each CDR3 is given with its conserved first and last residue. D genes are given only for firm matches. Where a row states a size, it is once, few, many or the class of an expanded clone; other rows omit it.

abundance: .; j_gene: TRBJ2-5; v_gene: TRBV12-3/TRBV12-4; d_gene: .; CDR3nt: TGTGCCAGCAGCAACCCGTTTAGCGGAGCAAAAGAGACCCAGTACTTC; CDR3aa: CASSNPFSGAKETQYF
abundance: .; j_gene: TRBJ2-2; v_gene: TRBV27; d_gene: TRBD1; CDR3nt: TGTGCCAGCAGACAGGGGAAGGAGAAGTTGGTTTTT; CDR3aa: CASRQGKEKLVF
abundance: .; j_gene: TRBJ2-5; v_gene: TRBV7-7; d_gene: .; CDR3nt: TGTGCCAGCAGCTCAACAGCCGGGCCTTTTGAGACCCAGTACTTC; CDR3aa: CASSSTAGPFETQYF
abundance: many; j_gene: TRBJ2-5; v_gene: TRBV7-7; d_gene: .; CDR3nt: TGTGCCAGCAGCTTAGAGGGACCCAACGGCCGCCAAGAGACCCAGTACTTC; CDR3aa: CASSLEGPNGRQETQYF
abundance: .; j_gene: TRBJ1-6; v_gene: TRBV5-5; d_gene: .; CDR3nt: TGCGCCAGCAGCTCCGGGACCGAAAGCTCCTATAATTCACCCCTCCACTTT; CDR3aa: CASSSGTESSYNSPLHF
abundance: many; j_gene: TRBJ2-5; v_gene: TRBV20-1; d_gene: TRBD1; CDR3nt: TGCAGTGCCCTCCCCCGACAGGGTAGGCAAGAGACCCAGTACTTC; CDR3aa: CSALPRQGRQETQYF
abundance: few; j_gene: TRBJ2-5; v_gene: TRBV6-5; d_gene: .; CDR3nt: TGTGCCAGCAGTTCCGCTGGGTACATCGGTGAGACCCAGTACTTC; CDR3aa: CASSSAGYIGETQYF
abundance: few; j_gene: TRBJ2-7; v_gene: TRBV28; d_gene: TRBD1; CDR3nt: TGTGCCAGCCGACTGCCAGGGGGCCACGAGCAGTACTTC; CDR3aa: CASRLPGGHEQYF
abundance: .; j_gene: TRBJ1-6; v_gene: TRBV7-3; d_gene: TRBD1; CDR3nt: TGTGCCAGCAGCCTCGGGACAGGGGGCGAATCACCCCTCCACTTT; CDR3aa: CASSLGTGGESPLHF
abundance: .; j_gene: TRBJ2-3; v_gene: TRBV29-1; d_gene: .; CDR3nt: TGCAGCGTTGACCCGGGGACAAGCACAGATACGCAGTATTTT; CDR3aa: CSVDPGTSTDTQYF
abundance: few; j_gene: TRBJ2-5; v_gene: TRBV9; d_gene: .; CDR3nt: TGTGCCAGCAGTCTCACATGGCTTCCAGAGACCCAGTACTTC; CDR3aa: CASSLTWLPETQYF
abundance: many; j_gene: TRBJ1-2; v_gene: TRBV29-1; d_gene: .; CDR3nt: TGCAGCGTTGACGGGACCGCTGAGGAAAACTATGGCTACACCTTC; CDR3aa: CSVDGTAEENYGYTF
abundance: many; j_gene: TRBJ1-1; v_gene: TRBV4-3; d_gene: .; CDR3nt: TGCGCCAGCAGCCAGCCCGGACGGCCGAACACTGAAGCTTTCTTT; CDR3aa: CASSQPGRPNTEAFF
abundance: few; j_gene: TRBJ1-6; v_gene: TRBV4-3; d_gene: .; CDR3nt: TGCGCCAGCAGCCAAGAATCCCAGGGAGGCTCACCCCTCCACTTT; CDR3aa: CASSQESQGGSPLHF
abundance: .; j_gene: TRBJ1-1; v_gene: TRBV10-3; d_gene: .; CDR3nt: TGTGCCGCCAGTGTTGAACGGAACACTGAAGCTTTCTTT; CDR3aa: CAASVERNTEAFF
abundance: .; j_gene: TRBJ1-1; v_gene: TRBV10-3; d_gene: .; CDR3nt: TGTGCCAGCAGGGTATGGGGGCTCCGAGGAACTGAAGCTTTCTTT; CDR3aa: CASRVWGLRGTEAFF
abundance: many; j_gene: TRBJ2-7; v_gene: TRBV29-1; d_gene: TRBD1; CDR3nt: TGCAGCGTTGAAGATCCGTCAGGGGGCTACGAGCAGTACTTC; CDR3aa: CSVEDPSGGYEQYF
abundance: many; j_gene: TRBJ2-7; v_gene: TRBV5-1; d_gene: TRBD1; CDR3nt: TGCGCCAGCAGCTCTGGACAGGCAACCTACGAGCAGTACTTC; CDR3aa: CASSSGQATYEQYF
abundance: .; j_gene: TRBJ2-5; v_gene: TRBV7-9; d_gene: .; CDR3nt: TGTGCCAGCAGCTACACAACGGAGACCCAGTACTTC; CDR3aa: CASSYTTETQYF
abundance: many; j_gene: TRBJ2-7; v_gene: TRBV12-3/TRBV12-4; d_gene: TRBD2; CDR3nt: TGTGCCAGCAGTAAACTAGCGGGCTACGAGCAGTACTTC; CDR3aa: CASSKLAGYEQYF
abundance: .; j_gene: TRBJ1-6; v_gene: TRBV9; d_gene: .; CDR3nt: TGTGCCAGCAGCGGCCACAGCTCCTATAATTCACCCCTCCACTTT; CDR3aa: CASSGHSSYNSPLHF
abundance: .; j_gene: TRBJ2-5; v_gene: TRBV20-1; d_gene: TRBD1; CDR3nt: TGCAGTGCTAGCAGACAGGGGGGCCCCCAAGAGACCCAGTACTTC; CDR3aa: CSASRQGGPQETQYF
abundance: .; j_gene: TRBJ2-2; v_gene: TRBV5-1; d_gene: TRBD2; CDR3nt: TGCGCCAGCAGCTTGCTAGCGGGAGAGTTTGCCGGGGAGCTGTTTTTT; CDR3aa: CASSLLAGEFAGELFF
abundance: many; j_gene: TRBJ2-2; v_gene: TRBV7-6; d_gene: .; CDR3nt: TGTGCCAGCAGCCCCAGGCCTAGCGGGGAGCTGTTTTTT; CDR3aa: CASSPRPSGELFF
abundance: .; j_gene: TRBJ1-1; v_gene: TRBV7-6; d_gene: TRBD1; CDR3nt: TGCGCCAGCAGCCAAAGGGACAGCTTCACTGAAGCTTTCTTT; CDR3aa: CASSQRDSFTEAFF
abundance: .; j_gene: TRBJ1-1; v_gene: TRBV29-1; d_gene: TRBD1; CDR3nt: TGCAGCGTTGAAATAGGGGGCCGGGCAGAAGCTTTCTTT; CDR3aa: CSVEIGGRAEAFF
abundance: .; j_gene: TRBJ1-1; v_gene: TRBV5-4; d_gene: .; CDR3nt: TGTGCCAGCACCCTGGGGGGCGGGTTGGACACTGAAGCTTTCTTT; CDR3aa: CASTLGGGLDTEAFF
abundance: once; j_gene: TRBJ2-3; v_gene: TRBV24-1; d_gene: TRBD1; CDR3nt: TGTGCCACCAGTGGATGGGAACAGGGGGTCACAGATACGCAGTATTTT; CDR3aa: CATSGWEQGVTDTQYF
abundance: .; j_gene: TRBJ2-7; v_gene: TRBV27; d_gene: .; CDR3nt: TGTGCCAGCAGTTTGGGCAGCCACTCCTACGAGCAGTACTTC; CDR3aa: CASSLGSHSYEQYF
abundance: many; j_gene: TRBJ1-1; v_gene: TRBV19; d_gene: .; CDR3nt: TGTGCCAGTATAAGCCTGAACACTGAAGCTTTCTTT; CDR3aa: CASISLNTEAFF
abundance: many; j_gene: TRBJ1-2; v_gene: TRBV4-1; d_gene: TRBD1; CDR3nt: TGCGCCAGCAGCCAACCTGACAGGGTGGGCTATGGCTACACCTTC; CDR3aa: CASSQPDRVGYGYTF
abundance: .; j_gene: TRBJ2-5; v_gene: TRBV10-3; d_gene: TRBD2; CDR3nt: TGTGCCACCGTCACGGGGGGGGGAGAGACCCAGTACTTC; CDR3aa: CATVTGGGETQYF
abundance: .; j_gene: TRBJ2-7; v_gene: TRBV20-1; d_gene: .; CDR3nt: TGCAGTGCTAGGGTCGGGGTTGACTACGAGCAGTACTTC; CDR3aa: CSARVGVDYEQYF
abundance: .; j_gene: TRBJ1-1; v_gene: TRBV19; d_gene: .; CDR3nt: TGTGCCACCCGCGGGGGGGGCACTGAAGCTTTCTTT; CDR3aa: CATRGGGTEAFF
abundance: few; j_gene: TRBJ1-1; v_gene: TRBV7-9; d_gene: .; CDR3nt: TGTGCCAGCAGCGAGGGGCTTGAAGCTTTCTTT; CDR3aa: CASSEGLEAFF
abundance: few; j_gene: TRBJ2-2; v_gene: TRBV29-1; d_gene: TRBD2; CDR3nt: TGCAGCGTCCCAAACCCTGCCCCGGGAGGGGTGAACACTGGGGAGCTGTTTTTT; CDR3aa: CSVPNPAPGGVNTGELFF
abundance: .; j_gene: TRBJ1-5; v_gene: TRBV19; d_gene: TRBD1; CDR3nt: TGTGCCAGCCCTCCGGGACAGGGGAGCTATCAGCCCCAGCATTTT; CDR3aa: CASPPGQGSYQPQHF
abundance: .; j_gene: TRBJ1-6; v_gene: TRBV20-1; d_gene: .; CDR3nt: TGCAGTGCTCCCGCCGTCACGAACTATAATTCACCCCTCCACTTT; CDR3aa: CSAPAVTNYNSPLHF
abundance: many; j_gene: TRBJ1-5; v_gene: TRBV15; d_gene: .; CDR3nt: TGTGCCACCAGCAAAACTCAGGGTAATCTTAGGAATCAGCCCCAGCATTTT; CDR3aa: CATSKTQGNLRNQPQHF
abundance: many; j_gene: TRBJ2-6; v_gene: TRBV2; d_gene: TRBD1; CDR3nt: TGTGCCCGGCAGGACAGGTCCTCTGGGGCCAACGTCCTGACTTTC; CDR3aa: CARQDRSSGANVLTF
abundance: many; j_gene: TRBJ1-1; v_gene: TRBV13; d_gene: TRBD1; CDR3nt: TGTGCCAGCAGCCGGATGGGACAGACATTAGAAGCTTTCTTT; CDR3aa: CASSRMGQTLEAFF
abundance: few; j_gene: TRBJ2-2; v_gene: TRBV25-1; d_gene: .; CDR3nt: TGTGCCAGCAGTGAAGGGGTTTGGGTGAACACCGGGGAGCTGTTTTTT; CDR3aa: CASSEGVWVNTGELFF
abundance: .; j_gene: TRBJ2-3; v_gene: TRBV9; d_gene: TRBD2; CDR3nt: TGTGCCAGCAGCGTACACTCTAGCGGGAACACAGATACGCAGTATTTT; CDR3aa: CASSVHSSGNTDTQYF
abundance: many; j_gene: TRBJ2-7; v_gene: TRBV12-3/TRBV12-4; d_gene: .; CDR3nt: TGTGCCAGCAGTTTAGGCGTGGGGCTCTACGAGCAGTACTTC; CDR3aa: CASSLGVGLYEQYF
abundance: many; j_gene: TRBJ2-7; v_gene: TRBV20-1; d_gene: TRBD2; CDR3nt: TGCAGTTCACTAGCGGGGGGCTACGAGCAGTACTTC; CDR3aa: CSSLAGGYEQYF
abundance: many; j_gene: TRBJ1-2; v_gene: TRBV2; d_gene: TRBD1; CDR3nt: TGTGCCAGCAGTACCGGGACAGGGGGCGGCTACACCTTC; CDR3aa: CASSTGTGGGYTF
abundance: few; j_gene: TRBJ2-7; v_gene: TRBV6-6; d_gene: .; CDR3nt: TGTGCCAGCAGTTACTATGACGAGCAGTACTTC; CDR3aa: CASSYYDEQYF
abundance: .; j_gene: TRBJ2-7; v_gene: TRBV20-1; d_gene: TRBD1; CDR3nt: TGCAGTGCTAGAGAAGGGGGCGTTTCCGGCGAGCAGTACTTC; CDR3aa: CSAREGGVSGEQYF